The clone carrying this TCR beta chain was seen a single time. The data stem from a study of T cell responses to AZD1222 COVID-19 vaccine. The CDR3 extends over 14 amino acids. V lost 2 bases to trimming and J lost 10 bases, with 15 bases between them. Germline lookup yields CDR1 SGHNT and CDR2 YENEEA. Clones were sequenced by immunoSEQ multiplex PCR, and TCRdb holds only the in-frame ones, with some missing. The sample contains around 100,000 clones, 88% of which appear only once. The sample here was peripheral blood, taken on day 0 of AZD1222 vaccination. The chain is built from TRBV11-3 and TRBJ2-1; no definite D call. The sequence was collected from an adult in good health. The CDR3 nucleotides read TGTGCCAGCAGCTTACCAAGATCCCTAGAGGAGCAGTTCTTC. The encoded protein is CASSLPRSLEEQFF.